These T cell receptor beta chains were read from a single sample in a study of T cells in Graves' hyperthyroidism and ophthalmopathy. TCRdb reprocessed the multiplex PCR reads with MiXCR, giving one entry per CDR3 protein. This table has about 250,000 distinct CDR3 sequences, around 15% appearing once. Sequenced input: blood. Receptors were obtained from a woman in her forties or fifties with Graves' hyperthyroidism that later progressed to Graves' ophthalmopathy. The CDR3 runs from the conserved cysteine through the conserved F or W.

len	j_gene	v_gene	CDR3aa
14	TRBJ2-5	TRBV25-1	CASSEQGRWETQYF
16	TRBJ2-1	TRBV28	CASYPASGSSYNEQFF
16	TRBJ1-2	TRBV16	CASSRDRGPMGYGYTF
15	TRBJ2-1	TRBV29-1	CSFARTDRSYNEQFF
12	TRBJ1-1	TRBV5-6	CASSLAGRGAFF
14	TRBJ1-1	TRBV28	CASSLGRGDTEAFF
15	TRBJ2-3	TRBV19	CASSPLIDSTDTQYF
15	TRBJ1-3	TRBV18	CASSQGTASGNTIYF
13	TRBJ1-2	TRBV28	CASSLMADYGYTF
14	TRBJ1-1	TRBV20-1	CSAGRPGESTEAFF
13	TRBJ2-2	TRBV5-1	CASSVRVTGELFF
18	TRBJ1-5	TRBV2	CASSLAGLGTALNQPQHF
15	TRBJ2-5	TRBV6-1	CASSEQRIMEETQYF
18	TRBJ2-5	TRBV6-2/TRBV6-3	CASSSGTSGSVVGETQYF
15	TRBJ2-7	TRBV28	CAGLAGGFLTYEQYF
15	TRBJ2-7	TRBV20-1	CSARTSGIGAYEQYF
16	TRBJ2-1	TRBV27	CASKSRLAGGTNEQFF
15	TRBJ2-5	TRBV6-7	CASSYSNRGEETQYF
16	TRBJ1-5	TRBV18	CASSSTGTGGRQPQHF
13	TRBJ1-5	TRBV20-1	CSARDRGNQPQHF
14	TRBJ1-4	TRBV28	CASRSTGVKEKLFF
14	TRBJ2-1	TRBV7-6	CASSFGGQAYEQFF
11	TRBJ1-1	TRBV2	CARFRNTEAFF
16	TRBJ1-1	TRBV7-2	CASSLQSTGAKPEAFF
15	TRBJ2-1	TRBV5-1	CASSLTSTTSGQQFF
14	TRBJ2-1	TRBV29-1	CSVAGTSVYNEQFF
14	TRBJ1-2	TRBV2	CASSENRGAYGYTF
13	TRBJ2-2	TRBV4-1	CASSQGRLEELFF
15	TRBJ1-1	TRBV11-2	CASSPGPGWDTEAFF
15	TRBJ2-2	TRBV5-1	CASSLKDRNTGELFF
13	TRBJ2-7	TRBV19	CASSYVSSYEQYF
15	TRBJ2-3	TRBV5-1	CASSLDSDSTDTQYF
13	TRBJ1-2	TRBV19	CASSSQGFGGYTF
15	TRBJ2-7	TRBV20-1	CSASVPTSGTYEQYF
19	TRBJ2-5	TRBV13	CASSPTGTSGRGNQETQYF
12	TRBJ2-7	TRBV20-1	CSASSVTYEQYF
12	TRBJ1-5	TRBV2	CAARREHQPQHF
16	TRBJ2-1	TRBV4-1	CASSQGSGGAYNEQFF
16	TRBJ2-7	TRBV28	CASSSPFTGVGYEQYF
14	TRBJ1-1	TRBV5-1	CASSKGTGNTEAFF
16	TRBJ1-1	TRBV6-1	CASSILGTGWWGEAFF
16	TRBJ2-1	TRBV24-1	CATSDLGALGYNEQFF